Listed here are 7 T cell receptor beta chains from one sample, sequenced in a study of spatial heterogeneity in lung cancer. TCRdb re-derived calls from the 5' RACE reads in MiXCR, one entry per CDR3 protein. The sample lists about 44,000 distinct CDR3 sequences; about 13% were seen once. Time point meaning: sample taken at primary tumor resection. Sequencing of whole RNA from tumor, nontumor lung or frozen PBMC involved no sorting. Sequenced material: PBMCs, taken at surgery. These TCRs come from a male donor with early-stage non-small cell lung cancer.

This clonotype was seen many times. This chain joins TRBV7-9 and TRBJ2-5; D is unclear. The germline CDR1 and CDR2 sequences are SEHNR and FQNEAQ (reference sequence). The length of the CDR3 is 12 residues. The V end lost 6 bases, the J end lost 5 bases, and 10 bases lay between the germline ends. The CDR3 DNA sequence: TGTGCCAGCAGACCCGGGCCGGAGACCCAGTACTTC. Translating it yields CASRPGPETQYF.

This clonotype was counted only a few times. The rearrangement links TRBV28 to TRBJ2-1; TRBD2 matches at 11 bases. V dropped 2 bases and J dropped 6; count of bases not matched to a gene: 3. The germline V gene has CDR1 MDHEN and CDR2 SYDVKM. The CDR3 covers 15 residues. DNA for the CDR3: TGTGCCAGCAGTTTAGGGACTAGCGGTTCCAATGAGCAGTTCTTC. It codes for CASSLGTSGSNEQFF.

This clonotype was counted many times. The chain is built from TRBV27 and TRBJ2-7, with 7 bases identical to TRBD1. V was pared by 5 bases and J by 3 bases, with 7 bases of the junction left unmatched. The CDR3 is 14 amino acids. Per germline, CDR1 MNHEY and CDR2 SMNVEV (reference sequence). The CDR3 loop is CASSTGTVNYEQYF. CDR3 DNA sequence: TGTGCCAGCAGTACCGGGACAGTAAACTACGAGCAGTACTTC.

J is TRBJ2-3 and V is TRBV11-2, with D unresolved. CDR1 and CDR2 from the germline V gene are SGHAT and FQNNGV. V was clipped by 2 bases and J by 7 bases, with 7 bases between them. The CDR3 has 12 amino acids. This chain's CDR3 is CASSLTVYTQYF. CDR3 bases: TGTGCCAGCAGCTTAACTGTCTATACGCAGTATTTT.

The rearrangement joins TRBV4-1 to TRBJ1-6; 7 nucleotides line up with TRBD1. The V segment lost 4 bases and the J segment 7 bases; nucleotides outside the gene matches: 7. The CDR3 extends over 15 amino acids. Germline values: CDR1 MGHRA, CDR2 YSYEKL. CDR3 sequence reads: CASSPYRDSNSPLHF. In DNA, the CDR3 is TGCGCCAGCAGCCCTTACCGGGACAGCAATTCACCCCTCCACTTT.

This clonotype was counted a few times. One end of the junction fails to match germline, which may point to a read error. This sequence joins TRBV7-2 and TRBJ2-1; the match to TRBD2 covers 11 bases. CDR1 and CDR2 (germline): SGHTA, FQGNSA. The CDR3 length is 17 residues. CDR3 DNA: TGTGCCAGCAGTTTAGGGGCTCTAGCGGGAGGTTACAATGAGCAGTTCTTC. Protein product: CASSLGALAGGYNEQFF. The full variable domain, rest sourced from reference TRBV7-2 and TRBJ2-1, is GAGVSQSPSNKVTEKGKDVELRCDPISGHTALYWYRQSLGQGLEFLIYFQGNSAPDKSGLPSDRFSAERTGGSVSTLTIQRTQQEDSAVYLCASSLGALAGGYNEQFFGPGTRLTVL.

This clonotype turned up a few times. V usage is TRBV9 and J usage is TRBJ2-1; 10 bases align to TRBD2. The CDR3 is 16 residues long. Per the germline V gene, CDR1 is SGDLS and CDR2 is YYNGEE. The trim removed 7 bases at V and 0 bases at J, leaving 7 bases unmatched. The CDR3 here is CASGRASGSSYNEQFF. The CDR3 coding sequence is TGTGCCAGCGGGAGGGCTAGCGGGAGCTCCTACAATGAGCAGTTCTTC.